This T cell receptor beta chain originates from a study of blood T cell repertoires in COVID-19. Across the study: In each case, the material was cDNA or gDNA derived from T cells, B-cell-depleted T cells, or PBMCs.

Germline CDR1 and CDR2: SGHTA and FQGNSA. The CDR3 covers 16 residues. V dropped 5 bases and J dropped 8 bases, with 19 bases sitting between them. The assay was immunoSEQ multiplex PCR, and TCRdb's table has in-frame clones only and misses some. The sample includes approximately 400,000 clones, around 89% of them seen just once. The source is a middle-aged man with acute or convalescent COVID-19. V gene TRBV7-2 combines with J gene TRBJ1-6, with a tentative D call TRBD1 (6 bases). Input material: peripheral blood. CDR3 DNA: TGTGCCAGCAGCCTTGGACAGTCGGTGGGGGATTCACCCCTCCACTTT. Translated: CASSLGQSVGDSPLHF. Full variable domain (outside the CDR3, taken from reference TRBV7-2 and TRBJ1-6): GAGVSQSPSNKVTEKGKDVELRCDPISGHTALYWYRQSLGQGLEFLIYFQGNSAPDKSGLPSDRFSAERTGGSVSTLTIQRTQQEDSAVYLCASSLGQSVGDSPLHFGNGTRLTVT.